This TCR beta chain emerged from a study of T cells in Graves' hyperthyroidism and ophthalmopathy. Amplification of TCR beta CDR3 regions used RNA as the template. The HTBI primer set drove a first-round RT-PCR of the TCR CDR3. TCRdb passed the multiplex PCR reads through MiXCR, listing each CDR3 protein once. The sample has approximately 200,000 distinct CDR3 sequences, around 20% seen once. General study results and limits: Most clonotypes that expanded in the thyroid above 0.001 also showed up in blood.

In patients aged 18 to 65, hyperthyroidism was newly diagnosed, with duration under 2 months. Exclusion of patients followed from uncontrolled infection, other autoimmune disease, pregnancy or lactation. The diagnostic basis comprised clinical symptoms, serum thyroxine and TRAb, thyroid ultrasound and orbital computed tomography. Turning to this clonotype: Its antigen is undetermined.

Germline values: CDR1 MNHEY, CDR2 SVGEGT. Trimming cost V 2 bases and J 1 base, with 5 bases left between them. The CDR3 length is 14 residues. Sequencing was done on a sample of blood. The TCR originated in a man in his forties with Graves' hyperthyroidism. The chain links TRBV6-2 or TRBV6-3 to TRBJ2-2, with D unresolved. The CDR3 spells CASSYIGNTGELFF. DNA for the CDR3: TGTGCCAGCAGTTACATAGGGAACACCGGGGAGCTGTTTTTT.